The sequence of this T cell receptor beta chain was determined in a study of cytomegalovirus exposure and HLA in healthy donors. Regarding this clone: Its antigen remains unknown.

Assay: immunoSEQ multiplex PCR; the TCRdb copy retains only in-frame clones and omits some. The sample lists about 82,000 clones; 95% were seen once. Findings and limits, study-wide: A few of the chains that were CMV-associated were confirmed in vitro to be specific for CMV antigens. The classifier reportedly diagnosed cytomegalovirus status with high specificity and sensitivity.

Germline V gives CDR1 MNHEY, CDR2 SVGAGI. V gave up 2 bases and J gave up 7 bases; unmatched junction bases: 1. The length of the CDR3 is 14 residues. Sequenced: PBMCs. V is TRBV6-5 and J is TRBJ1-4, with TRBD1 identical over 10 bases. This clonotype was sampled from a young woman in good health and CMV-seronegative. CDR3: CASSYGDRGEKLFF. The DNA of the CDR3 is TGTGCCAGCAGTTACGGGGACAGGGGTGAAAAACTGTTTTTT.